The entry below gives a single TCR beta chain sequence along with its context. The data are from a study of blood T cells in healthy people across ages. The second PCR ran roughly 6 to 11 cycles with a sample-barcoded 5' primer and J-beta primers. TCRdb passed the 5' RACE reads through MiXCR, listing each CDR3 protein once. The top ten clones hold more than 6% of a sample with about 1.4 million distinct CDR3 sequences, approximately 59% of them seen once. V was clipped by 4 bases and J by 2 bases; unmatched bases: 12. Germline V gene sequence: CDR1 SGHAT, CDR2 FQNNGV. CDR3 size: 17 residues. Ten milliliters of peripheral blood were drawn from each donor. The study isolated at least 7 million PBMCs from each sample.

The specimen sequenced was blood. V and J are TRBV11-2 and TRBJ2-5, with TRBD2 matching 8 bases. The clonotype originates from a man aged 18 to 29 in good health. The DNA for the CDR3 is TGTGCCAGCAGCTCCGGTCGGGGGGGCAGGGTTCAAGAGACCCAGTACTTC. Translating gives CASSSGRGGRVQETQYF.